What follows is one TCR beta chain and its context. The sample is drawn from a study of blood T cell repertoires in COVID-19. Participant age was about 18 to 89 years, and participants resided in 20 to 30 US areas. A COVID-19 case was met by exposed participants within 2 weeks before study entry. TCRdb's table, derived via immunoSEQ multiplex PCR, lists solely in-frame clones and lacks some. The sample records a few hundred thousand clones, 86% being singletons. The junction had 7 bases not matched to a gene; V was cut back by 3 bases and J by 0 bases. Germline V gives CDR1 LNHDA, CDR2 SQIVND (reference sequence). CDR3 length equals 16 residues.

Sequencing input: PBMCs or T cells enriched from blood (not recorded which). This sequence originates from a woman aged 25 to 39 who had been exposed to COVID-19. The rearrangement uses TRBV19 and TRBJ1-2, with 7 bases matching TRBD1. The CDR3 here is CASSMPGQHSNYGYTF. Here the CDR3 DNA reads TGTGCCAGTAGTATGCCGGGACAGCATTCTAACTATGGCTACACCTTC. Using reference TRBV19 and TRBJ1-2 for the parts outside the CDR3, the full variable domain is DGGITQSPKYLFRKEGQNVTLSCEQNLNHDAMYWYRQDPGQGLRLIYYSQIVNDFQKGDIAEGYSVSREKKESFPLTVTSAQKNPTAFYLCASSMPGQHSNYGYTFGSGTRLTVV.